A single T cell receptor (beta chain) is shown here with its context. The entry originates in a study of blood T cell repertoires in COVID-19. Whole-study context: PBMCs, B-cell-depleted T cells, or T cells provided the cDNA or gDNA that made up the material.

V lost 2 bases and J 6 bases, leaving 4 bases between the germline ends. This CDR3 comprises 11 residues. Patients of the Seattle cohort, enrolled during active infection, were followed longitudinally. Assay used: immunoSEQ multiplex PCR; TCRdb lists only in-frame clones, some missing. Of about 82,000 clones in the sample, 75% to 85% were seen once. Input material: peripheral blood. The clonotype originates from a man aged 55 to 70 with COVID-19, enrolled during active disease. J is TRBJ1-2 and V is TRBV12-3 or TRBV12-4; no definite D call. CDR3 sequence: CASSLRDGYTF. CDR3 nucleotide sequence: TGTGCCAGCAGTTTACGAGATGGCTACACCTTC.